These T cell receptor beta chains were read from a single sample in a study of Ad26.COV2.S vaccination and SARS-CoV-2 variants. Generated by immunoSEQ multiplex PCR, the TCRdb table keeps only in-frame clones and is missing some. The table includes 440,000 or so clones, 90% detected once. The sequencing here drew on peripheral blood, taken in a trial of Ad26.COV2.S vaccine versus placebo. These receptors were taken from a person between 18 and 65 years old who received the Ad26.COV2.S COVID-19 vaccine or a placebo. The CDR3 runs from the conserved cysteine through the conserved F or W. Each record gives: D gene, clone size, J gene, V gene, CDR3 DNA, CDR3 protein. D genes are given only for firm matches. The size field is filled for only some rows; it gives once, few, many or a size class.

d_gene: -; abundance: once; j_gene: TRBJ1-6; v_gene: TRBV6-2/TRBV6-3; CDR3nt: TGTGCCAGCAGTTACCCCTCTACAGCAAATTCACCCCTCCACTTT; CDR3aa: CASSYPSTANSPLHF
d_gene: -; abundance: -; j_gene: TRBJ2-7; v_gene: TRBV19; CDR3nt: TGTGCCAGTAGTATGGCAGGGGATGCATCCTACGAGCAGTACTTC; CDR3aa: CASSMAGDASYEQYF
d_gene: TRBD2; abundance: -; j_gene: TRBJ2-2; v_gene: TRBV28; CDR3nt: TGTGCCAGCAGTTTATGGGGAGGGCCTAAAAAGAACACCGGGGAGCTGTTTTTT; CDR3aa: CASSLWGGPKKNTGELFF
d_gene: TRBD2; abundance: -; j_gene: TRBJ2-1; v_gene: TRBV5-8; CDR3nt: TGTGCCAGCAGCTTATTGTCTAGCGGGGGATCCAATGAGCAGTTCTTC; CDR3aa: CASSLLSSGGSNEQFF
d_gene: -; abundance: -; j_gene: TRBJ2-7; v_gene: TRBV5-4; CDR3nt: TGTGCCAGCAGCTTGGAGGGAGGAAGCTACGAGCAGTACTTC; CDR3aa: CASSLEGGSYEQYF
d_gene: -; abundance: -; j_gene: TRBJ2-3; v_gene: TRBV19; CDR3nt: TGTGCCAGTAGTGGGGTAGGGCAATCCACAGATACGCAGTATTTT; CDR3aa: CASSGVGQSTDTQYF
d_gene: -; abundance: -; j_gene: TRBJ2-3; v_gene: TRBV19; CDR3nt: TGTGCCAGTAGTATAGATCGGGAACAGGTTCTAGATTCAGATACGCAGTATTTT; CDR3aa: CASSIDREQVLDSDTQYF
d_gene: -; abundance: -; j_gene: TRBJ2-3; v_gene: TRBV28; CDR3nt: TGTGCCAGCAGTTTCTTAGGGACCCGAGATACGCAGTATTTT; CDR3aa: CASSFLGTRDTQYF
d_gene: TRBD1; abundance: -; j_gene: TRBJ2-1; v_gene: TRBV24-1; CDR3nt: TGTGCCACCAGTGATCCCGGACAGGGGGCCTTTGAGCAGTTCTTC; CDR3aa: CATSDPGQGAFEQFF
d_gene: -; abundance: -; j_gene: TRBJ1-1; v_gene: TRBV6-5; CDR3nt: TGTGCCAGCAGTTACGCCCGGTGGACTGAAGCTTTCTTT; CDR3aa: CASSYARWTEAFF
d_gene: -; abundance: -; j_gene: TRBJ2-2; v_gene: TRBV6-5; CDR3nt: TGTGCCAGCAGTTACTCGAGCAGTAACACCGGGGAGCTGTTTTTT; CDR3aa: CASSYSSSNTGELFF
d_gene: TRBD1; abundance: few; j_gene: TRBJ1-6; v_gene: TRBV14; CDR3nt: TGTGCCAGCAGCCAAGTACAGGGGGCCTTTTCACCCCTCCACTTT; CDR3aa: CASSQVQGAFSPLHF
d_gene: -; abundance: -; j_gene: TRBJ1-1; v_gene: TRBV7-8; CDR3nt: TGTGCCAGCAGCCCGGGCCAACTTGGAGCTTTCTTT; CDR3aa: CASSPGQLGAFF
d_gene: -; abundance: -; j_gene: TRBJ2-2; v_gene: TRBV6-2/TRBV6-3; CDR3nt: TGTGCCAGCAGCAGCAGGGTCGCCGGGGAGCTGTTTTTT; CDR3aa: CASSSRVAGELFF
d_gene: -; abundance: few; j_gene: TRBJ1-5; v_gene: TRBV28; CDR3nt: TGTGCCAGCACGGGGGAGAGGGGCGCGGATCAGCCCCAGCATTTT; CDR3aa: CASTGERGADQPQHF
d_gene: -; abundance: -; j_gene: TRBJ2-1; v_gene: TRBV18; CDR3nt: TGTGCCAGCTCACCAAGGCTAGCACGGGATGAGCAGTTCTTC; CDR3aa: CASSPRLARDEQFF
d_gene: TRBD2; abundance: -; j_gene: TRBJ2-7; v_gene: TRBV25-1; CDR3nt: TGTGCCAGCAGCCCCCCGGGGGGGATCAACGAGCAGTACTTC; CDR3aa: CASSPPGGINEQYF
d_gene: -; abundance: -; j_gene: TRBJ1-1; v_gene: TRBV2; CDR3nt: TGTGCCAGCAGTGATGGGCAGACCGCGAACACTGAAGCTTTCTTT; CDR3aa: CASSDGQTANTEAFF
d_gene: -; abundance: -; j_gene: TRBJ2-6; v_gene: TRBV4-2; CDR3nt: TGTGCCAGCAGCCATGGCTCTGGGGCCAACGTCCTGACTTTC; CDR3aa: CASSHGSGANVLTF
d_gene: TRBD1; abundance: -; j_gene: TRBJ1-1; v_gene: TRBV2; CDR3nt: TGTGCCAGCGGACAGACAGGGGGCGACATTGAAGCTTTCTTT; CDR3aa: CASGQTGGDIEAFF
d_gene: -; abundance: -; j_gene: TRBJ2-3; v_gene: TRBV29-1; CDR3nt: TGCAGCGTTGGTCGGATAAGCACAGATACGCAGTATTTT; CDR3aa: CSVGRISTDTQYF
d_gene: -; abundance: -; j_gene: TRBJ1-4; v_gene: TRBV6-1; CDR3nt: TGTGCCAGCAGTGAAGCGCTTCGGGGGACCTTAAGAGAAAAACTGTTTTTT; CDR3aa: CASSEALRGTLREKLFF
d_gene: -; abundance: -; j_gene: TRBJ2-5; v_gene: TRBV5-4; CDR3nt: TGTGCCAGCAGCTTTAAATGGGGCCGGGAGACCCAGTACTTC; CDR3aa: CASSFKWGRETQYF
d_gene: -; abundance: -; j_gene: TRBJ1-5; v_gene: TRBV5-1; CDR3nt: TGCGCCAGCAGCTTGCAGGGGAGGGAAGGTGGTACCCAGCATTTT; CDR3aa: CASSLQGREGGTQHF
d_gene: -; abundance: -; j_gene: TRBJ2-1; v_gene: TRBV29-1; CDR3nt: TGCAGCGTTGAGGTGTGGGGGGTCCCTGGGGACAATGAGCAGTTCTTC; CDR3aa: CSVEVWGVPGDNEQFF
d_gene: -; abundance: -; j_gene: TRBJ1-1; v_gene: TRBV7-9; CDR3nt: TGTGCCAGCAGCTTAGTCGGAGGGAACACTGAAGCTTTCTTT; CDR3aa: CASSLVGGNTEAFF
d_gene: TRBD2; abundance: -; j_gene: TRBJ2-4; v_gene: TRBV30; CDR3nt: TGTGCCTGGAGTGTAATCGGGCGGGGGATCGGGCAGTACTTC; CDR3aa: CAWSVIGRGIGQYF
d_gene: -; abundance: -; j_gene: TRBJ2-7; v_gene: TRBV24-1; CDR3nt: TGTGCCACCAGTGATACTTCTAGCGCGTCCTACGAGCAGTACTTC; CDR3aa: CATSDTSSASYEQYF
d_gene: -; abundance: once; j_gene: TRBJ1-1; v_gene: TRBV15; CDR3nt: TGTGCCACCAGCAGAGATAGGGCCAGGAACACTGAAGCTTTCTTT; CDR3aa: CATSRDRARNTEAFF
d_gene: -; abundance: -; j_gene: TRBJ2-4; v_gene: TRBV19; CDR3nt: TGTGCCAGTAGTAACGTAGGGGCAGCCAAAAACATTCAGTACTTC; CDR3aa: CASSNVGAAKNIQYF
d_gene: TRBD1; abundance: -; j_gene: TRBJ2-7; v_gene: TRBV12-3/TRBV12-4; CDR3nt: TGTGCCAGCAGTAGGGACAGACACTACGAGCAGTACTTC; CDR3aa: CASSRDRHYEQYF
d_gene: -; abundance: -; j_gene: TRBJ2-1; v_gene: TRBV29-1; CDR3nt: TGCAGCGTCACTCTGCGGGGCTCCTACAATGAGCAGTTCTTC; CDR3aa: CSVTLRGSYNEQFF